This T cell receptor beta chain emerged from a study of T cells in Graves' hyperthyroidism and ophthalmopathy. As for the study in general: Peripheral blood specimens were obtained at initial diagnosis, prior to any treatment.

Study outcomes and limitations: Blood also showed most of the thyroid clonotypes that were expanded above 0.001.

The CDR3 loop spans 12 amino acids. The V and J ends lost 4 bases and 2 bases respectively, with 7 bases between them. Germline V gives CDR1 SGHRS, CDR2 YFSETQ. This clonotype came up many times. Its target is unknown. The source material, RNA transcripts, was used to amplify TCR beta CDR3 regions. The HTBI primer set drove a first-round RT-PCR of the TCR CDR3. TCRdb re-called the multiplex PCR reads through MiXCR, storing one row per CDR3 protein. The table records 370,000 or so distinct CDR3 sequences, about 13% of them present only once. Patients aged 18 to 65 had newly diagnosed hyperthyroidism of under 2 months' duration. Isolation of PBMCs was performed on around 9.4 ml fresh peripheral blood.

Material for sequencing was blood. The chain carries TRBV5-1 and TRBJ2-7; D is ambiguous. The sequence was collected from a man aged 30-40 years with Graves' hyperthyroidism that later progressed to Graves' ophthalmopathy. Here the CDR3 DNA reads TGCGCCAGCAGCCCCAATACCTACGAGCAGTACTTC. This sequence encodes CASSPNTYEQYF.